One sample yielded the 18 T cell receptor beta chains listed below, sequenced in a study of T cell repertoires in cytomegalovirus infection. No antigen has been assigned to these receptors. TCRdb used MiXCR to reprocess the reads, holding one entry per CDR3 protein. The table includes fewer than 850,000 distinct CDR3 sequences, just under 30% detected once. This specimen consisted of cultured CD8+ T cells from PBMCs, obtained from culture after CMV antigen stimulation. The receptors shown here come from a human donor in good health (CMV status not recorded). Some clones in this sample may be carry-over from other donors' samples.

The chain employs TRBV20-1 and TRBJ1-1; D is unclear. Looked up from germline, CDR1 is DFQATT and CDR2 is SNEGSKA (reference sequence). Trimming stripped 1 base from V and 6 bases from J, with 15 bases between. The CDR3 loop spans 14 amino acids. CDR3 sequence reads: CSARGVPLTSEAFF. The DNA for the CDR3 is TGCAGTGCTAGAGGTGTCCCTCTGACCTCTGAAGCTTTCTTT.

V is TRBV27 and J is TRBJ2-3, with TRBD2 matching over 14 bases. The CDR3 is made up of 15 amino acids. CDR1 MNHEY and CDR2 SMNVEV come from the germline V gene (reference sequence). V shed 6 bases, J shed 4 bases, and the junction held 3 bases outside the gene matches. This CDR3 is CASRLGLAGADTQYF. Here the CDR3 DNA reads TGTGCCAGCAGATTGGGACTAGCGGGGGCAGATACGCAGTATTTT.

The CDR3 nucleotides read TGTGCCAGCGATGGGGGACAGGGCGCAACTAATGAAAAACTGTTTTTT. It is translated as CASDGGQGATNEKLFF. V is TRBV7-9 and J is TRBJ1-4; 9 bases agree with TRBD1. Trimming at V came to 8 bases and at J to 0 bases, leaving 7 bases not matched to a gene. CDR3 length: 16 residues. Germline CDR1 is SEHNR and CDR2 is FQNEAQ (reference sequence).

In the case of this clonotype: In this CDR3 the conserved last residue, phenylalanine or tryptophan, is missing, so a read error is likely. The chain carries TRBV7-9 and TRBJ2-7, with 9 bases that match TRBD2. V lost 1 base and J lost 3; bases outside the gene matches: 4. Germline loops: CDR1 SEHNR, CDR2 FQNEAQ (reference sequence). The CDR3 totals 15 residues. The CDR3 nucleotides are TGTGCCAGCAGCTTAGAGCTAGCGGGATACTACGAGCAGTACTCC. As protein: CASSLELAGYYEQYS.

The V and J genes are TRBV6-5 and TRBJ2-3, with TRBD1 matching 8 bases. The germline gives CDR1 MNHEY, CDR2 SVGAGI. The CDR3 runs to 15 residues. Germline trimming cut 5 bases from V and 1 base from J; bases unmatched to any gene: 5. The CDR3 region is CASSKGQARTDTQYF. DNA for the CDR3: TGTGCCAGCAGTAAGGGACAGGCCCGCACAGATACGCAGTATTTT.

The chain joins TRBV27 to TRBJ1-6; D ambiguous. Germline CDR1 and CDR2: MNHEY and SMNVEV (reference sequence). The germline V and J ends were trimmed by 3 bases and 4 bases, with 7 bases remaining between them. This CDR3 is 14 amino acids long. The CDR3 DNA reads as TGTGCCAGCAGTTTGGGTCGTTATAATTCACCCCTCCACTTT. As protein: CASSLGRYNSPLHF.

This clonotype showed up many times. The chain couples TRBV7-8 to TRBJ2-2; D is perhaps TRBD1 (6 bases). The ends were cut back, 8 bases at V and 3 bases at J, with 10 bases in the middle. Per the germline V gene, CDR1 is SGHVS and CDR2 is FQNEAQ. CDR3 length equals 13 residues. CDR3 region: CASQQGDTGELFF. The CDR3 region has the DNA TGTGCCAGCCAACAGGGAGACACCGGGGAGCTGTTTTTT.

Written as DNA, the CDR3 is TGTGCCAGCAGTGAGGGGAGACAGGATGCTTTCTTT. Translating it yields CASSEGRQDAFF. The chain joins TRBV2 to TRBJ1-1, with D possibly being TRBD1 (6 bases). CDR1 and CDR2 (germline): SNHLY, FYNNEI. V lost 3 bases to trimming and J lost 11 bases, with 13 bases between them. The CDR3 totals 12 residues.

As for this clonotype: A read error may explain this, as a much larger clone is one base away. CDR3 in amino acids: CPIGLYSNQPQHF. DNA of the CDR3: TGTCCCATCGGACTGTATAGCAATCAGCCCCAGCATTTT. The chain combines TRBV6-2 or TRBV6-3 with TRBJ1-5; D ambiguous. The CDR3 totals 13 residues. Germline V lookup: CDR1 MNHEY, CDR2 SVGEGT.

The chain links TRBV27 to TRBJ2-7; tentatively, D is TRBD2 (7 bases). Trimming shortened V by 5 bases and J by 4 bases, and 15 bases separated the two germline ends. This CDR3 is built from 14 residues. CDR1 and CDR2 (germline): MNHEY, SMNVEV (reference sequence). CDR3 in amino acids: CASSGGGRVYEQYF. The DNA for the CDR3 is TGTGCCAGCAGTGGGGGGGGGCGAGTTTACGAGCAGTACTTC.

The table lists this clonotype with a few counts. The rearrangement uses TRBV6-8 and TRBJ2-7; no clear D. Per the germline V gene, CDR1 is MNHGY and CDR2 is SAAAGT. This CDR3 region has 15 residues. The V gene lost 2 bases and the J gene lost 2 bases, with 13 bases spanning the gap. In DNA form, the CDR3 reads TGTGCCAGCAGTTACGGCCGATCTAAGGCCTACGAGCAGTACGTC. Amino acid sequence: CASSYGRSKAYEQYV.

This chain uses TRBV3-1 with TRBJ1-1; 7 bases are shared with TRBD1. The CDR3 has 15 residues. Trimming cost V 4 bases and J 1 base; bases outside gene matches: 6. Germline CDR1 and CDR2: LGHDT and YNNKEL (reference sequence). The CDR3 spells CASSRRTGWNTEAFF. The CDR3 DNA follows: TGTGCCAGCAGCCGGCGGACAGGATGGAACACTGAAGCTTTCTTT.

This clonotype was counted a single time. This rearrangement joins TRBV19 to TRBJ1-2, with D uncertain. Germline values: CDR1 LNHDA, CDR2 SQIVND (reference sequence). The CDR3 extends over 12 amino acids. V was pared by 8 bases and J by 6 bases, with 13 bases between. In DNA, the CDR3 is TGTGCCAGTTCCCGACGGCCGGATGGCTACACCTTC. Amino acid sequence: CASSRRPDGYTF.

This chain links TRBV6-1 with TRBJ2-1; D may be TRBD2 (6 bases). The length of the CDR3 is 15 residues. V lost 10 bases and J lost 0, with 16 bases in between. CDR1 and CDR2 (germline): MNHNS, SASEGT. CDR3 amino acids: CATREAGSSYNEQFF. The CDR3 coding sequence is TGTGCCACGAGGGAAGCGGGCAGCTCCTACAATGAGCAGTTCTTC.

CDR3 nucleotide sequence: TGTGCCAGCAGTTTGAACGGGGGAGCCGCGAACACCGGGGAGCTGTTTTTT. Translated, it gives CASSLNGGAANTGELFF. The V and J genes are TRBV12-3 or TRBV12-4 and TRBJ2-2, with a weak D call TRBD2 (6 bases). Trimming removed 3 bases from V and 0 bases from J, with 14 bases in between. The CDR3 is made up of 17 amino acids.

This clonotype turned up a few times. The chain couples TRBV7-9 to TRBJ1-1, with D uncertain. CDR3 length: 16 amino acids. V lost 6 bases and J 5 bases, leaving 22 bases between the germline ends. Germline V gene sequence: CDR1 SEHNR, CDR2 FQNEAQ (reference sequence). CDR3 region: CASRPPNFGVATEAFF. The CDR3, as DNA: TGTGCCAGCAGGCCCCCGAATTTTGGAGTGGCTACTGAAGCTTTCTTT.

The chain joins TRBV5-8 to TRBJ2-3; D is unclear. Germline loops: CDR1 SGHTS, CDR2 YDEGEE. The CDR3 has 12 amino acids. V was shortened by 6 bases and J by 2 bases, with 7 bases between the two germline ends. CDR3 bases: TGTGCCAGCATCCTTATCACAGATACGCAGTATTTT. This sequence encodes CASILITDTQYF.

V usage is TRBV6-6 and J usage is TRBJ2-3; TRBD2 agrees at 8 bases. This CDR3 comprises 15 residues. Trimming removed 5 bases from V and 0 bases from J; junction bases left unmatched: 4. In germline, CDR1 is MNHNY, CDR2 SVGAGI (reference sequence). CDR3 sequence (DNA): TGTGCCAGCAGTAAGCGGGGGTCCAGCACAGATACGCAGTATTTT. Translating gives CASSKRGSSTDTQYF.